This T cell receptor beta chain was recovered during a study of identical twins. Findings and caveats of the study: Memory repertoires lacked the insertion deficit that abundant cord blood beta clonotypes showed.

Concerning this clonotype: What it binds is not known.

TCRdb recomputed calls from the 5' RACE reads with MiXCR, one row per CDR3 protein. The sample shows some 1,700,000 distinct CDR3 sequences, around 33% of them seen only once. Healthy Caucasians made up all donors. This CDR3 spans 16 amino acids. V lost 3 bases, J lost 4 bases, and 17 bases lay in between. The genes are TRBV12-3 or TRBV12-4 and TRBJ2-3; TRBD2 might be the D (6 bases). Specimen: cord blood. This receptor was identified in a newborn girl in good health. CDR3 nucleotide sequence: TGTGCCAGCAGTTTTCCCCGGGAGCTGAGAGCAGATACGCAGTATTTT. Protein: CASSFPRELRADTQYF.